The sequence of this T cell receptor beta chain was determined in a study of CD8+CD57+ T cells in acquired aplastic anemia. Patients picked for sequencing had shown CD8+CD57+ cell expansion detected by flow cytometry. Patients had undergone no therapy by the time their blood was sampled. Per germline, CDR1 MNHNS and CDR2 SASEGT. After removal of 2 bases from V and 9 bases from J, the junction contained 4 bases not matched to a gene. This CDR3 is 15 amino acids long. This clonotype was seen at least ten times. Genomic DNA served as template for TCR beta VDJ and CDR3 profiling. One entry per CDR3 protein results from TCRdb running MiXCR on the reads. The sample records approximately 220,000 distinct CDR3 sequences, around 45% being singletons.

Sequenced sample: sorted CD4+, CD8+, or CD8+CD57+ T cells (not recorded which) from PBMCs. The TCR sequence derives from a human donor with aplastic anemia. The rearrangement links TRBV6-1 to TRBJ1-6, with 10 bases identical to TRBD1. CDR3 loop: CASSERQGAPSPLHF. The CDR3 DNA reads as TGTGCCAGCAGTGAACGACAGGGGGCCCCTTCACCCCTCCACTTT.